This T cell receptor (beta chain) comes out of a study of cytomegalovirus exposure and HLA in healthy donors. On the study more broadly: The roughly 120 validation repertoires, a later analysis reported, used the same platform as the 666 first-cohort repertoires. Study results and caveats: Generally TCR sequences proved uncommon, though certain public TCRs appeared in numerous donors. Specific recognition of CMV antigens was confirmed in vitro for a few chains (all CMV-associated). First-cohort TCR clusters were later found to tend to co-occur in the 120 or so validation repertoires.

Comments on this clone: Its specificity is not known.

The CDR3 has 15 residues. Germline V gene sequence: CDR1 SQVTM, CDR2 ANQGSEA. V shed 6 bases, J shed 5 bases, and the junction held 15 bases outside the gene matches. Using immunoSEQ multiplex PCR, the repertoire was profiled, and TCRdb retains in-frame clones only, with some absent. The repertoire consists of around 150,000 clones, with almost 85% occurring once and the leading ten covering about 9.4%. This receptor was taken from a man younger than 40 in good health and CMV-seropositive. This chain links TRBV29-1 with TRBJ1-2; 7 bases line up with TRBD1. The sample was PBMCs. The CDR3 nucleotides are TGCAGCGTCCCCGCCACCCGGGACAGTTTTTATGGCTACACCTTC. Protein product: CSVPATRDSFYGYTF.